These T cell receptor beta chains were read from a single sample in a study of blood T cell repertoires in COVID-19. Clones were read by immunoSEQ multiplex PCR, and TCRdb kept only the in-frame ones, dropping some. The sample consists of roughly 250,000 clones, roughly 84% of them appearing once. The sample was peripheral blood. Receptors originate from a person aged 65 to 85 with COVID-19, enrolled during active disease. Each CDR3 is given with its conserved first and last residue. D genes are given only for firm matches. Only some rows state a clone size, as once, few, many or a class for expanded clones.

j_call d_call v_call clone_size cdr3_aa cdr3_nt
TRBJ2-2 - TRBV11-3 - CASSLGQNTGELFF TGTGCCAGCAGCTTAGGACAGAACACCGGGGAGCTGTTTTTT
TRBJ1-4 - TRBV6-1 - CASSEARGEKLFF TGTGCCAGCAGTGAAGCAAGGGGAGAAAAACTGTTTTTT
TRBJ1-1 TRBD1 TRBV6-2/TRBV6-3 once CASSRGLSVSSEAFF TGTGCCAGCAGTAGGGGGCTATCAGTGAGTAGCGAAGCTTTCTTT
TRBJ2-5 - TRBV5-1 - CASSSDGRGRGETQYF TGCGCCAGCAGCTCAGATGGGCGGGGAAGAGGGGAGACCCAGTACTTC
TRBJ1-1 - TRBV5-5 once CASSFGRANTEAFF TGTGCCAGCAGCTTCGGCAGGGCGAACACTGAAGCTTTCTTT
TRBJ2-7 TRBD2 TRBV7-2 few CASSPDSGRIAHEQYF TGTGCCAGCAGCCCAGATAGCGGGAGGATCGCCCACGAGCAGTACTTC
TRBJ1-5 - TRBV30 - CAWSVRGAGNQPQHF TGTGCCTGGAGTGTACGGGGGGCAGGCAATCAGCCCCAGCATTTT
TRBJ1-2 - TRBV3-1/TRBV3-2 - CASSLDRTDYGYTF TGTGCCAGCAGCCTTGACAGAACCGACTATGGCTACACCTTC
TRBJ1-2 TRBD1 TRBV27 - CASAKTGSTVGYGYTF TGTGCCAGCGCTAAGACAGGGTCCACCGTCGGCTATGGCTACACCTTC
TRBJ2-1 - TRBV3-1/TRBV3-2 - CASSSQRDEQFF TGTGCCAGCAGCTCCCAGCGGGATGAGCAGTTCTTC
TRBJ1-5 TRBD1 TRBV6-5 - CASSWTGGIDQPQHF TGTGCCAGCAGCTGGACAGGGGGCATTGATCAGCCCCAGCATTTT
TRBJ2-7 - TRBV6-6 - CASRSSTGVSYEQYF TGTGCCAGCAGGTCCTCGACAGGTGTCTCCTACGAGCAGTACTTC
TRBJ2-1 - TRBV3-1/TRBV3-2 - CASSQDIVYEQFF TGTGCCAGCAGCCAAGATATTGTCTATGAGCAGTTCTTC
TRBJ2-7 TRBD1 TRBV7-9 - CASSPRDRDYEQYF TGTGCCAGCAGCCCCCGGGACAGGGACTACGAGCAGTACTTC
TRBJ2-6 TRBD2 TRBV19 - CASSLTAGDFGGANVLTF TGTGCCAGTAGTTTGACAGCGGGAGATTTTGGGGGGGCCAACGTCCTGACTTTC
TRBJ1-5 - TRBV7-2 - CASSLQDNQPQHF TGTGCCAGCAGCCTACAGGACAATCAGCCCCAGCATTTT
TRBJ2-7 TRBD2 TRBV6-4 - CASRRDLAGDEQYF TGTGCCAGCAGACGTGATTTAGCGGGAGACGAGCAGTACTTC
TRBJ2-7 - TRBV9 once CASSVEGVTATYEQYF TGTGCCAGCAGCGTAGAAGGGGTCACGGCTACCTACGAGCAGTACTTC
TRBJ2-7 - TRBV27 - CASSLSGGVNYEQYF TGTGCCAGCAGTTTATCCGGAGGGGTGAACTACGAGCAGTACTTC
TRBJ1-5 - TRBV20-1 - CSASVSQDSNQPQHF TGCAGTGCTAGTGTCAGTCAAGATAGCAATCAGCCCCAGCATTTT
TRBJ2-2 TRBD1 TRBV5-1 - CASSPNVQGAPPRELFF TGCGCCAGCAGCCCGAACGTACAGGGGGCGCCCCCCCGGGAGCTGTTTTTT
TRBJ1-1 - TRBV27 - CASSTRTLMNTEAFF TGTGCCAGCAGTACACGGACATTAATGAACACTGAAGCTTTCTTT
TRBJ1-4 TRBD1 TRBV5-5 - CASSVPQGPTNEKLFF TGTGCCAGCAGCGTTCCACAGGGGCCCACTAATGAAAAACTGTTTTTT
TRBJ2-7 TRBD2 TRBV10-1 - CASSAHGLAERDYEQYF TGCGCCAGCAGCGCCCACGGACTAGCGGAGAGGGATTACGAGCAGTACTTC
TRBJ1-1 - TRBV5-1 - CASSSFSGELGTEAFF TGCGCCAGCAGCTCTTTTTCAGGGGAATTGGGCACTGAAGCTTTCTTT
TRBJ1-6 TRBD1 TRBV3-1/TRBV3-2 few CARVSGGNSPLHF TGTGCCAGAGTATCAGGGGGAAATTCACCCCTCCACTTT
TRBJ1-1 TRBD1 TRBV3-1/TRBV3-2 once CASSLQGGITEAFF TGTGCCAGCAGCCTACAGGGGGGGATCACTGAAGCTTTCTTT
TRBJ1-3 - TRBV27 once CASSQASSGNTIYF TGTGCCAGCAGTCAGGCCAGCTCTGGAAACACCATATATTTT
TRBJ2-1 TRBD1 TRBV19 - CASHRDRGINEQFF TGTGCCAGCCACCGGGACAGGGGGATTAATGAGCAGTTCTTC
TRBJ1-1 TRBD1 TRBV7-3 - CASSPGQGNTEAFF TGTGCCAGCAGCCCCGGACAGGGGAACACTGAAGCTTTCTTT
TRBJ1-1 TRBD1 TRBV2 - CASAARGTENTEAFF TGTGCCAGCGCTGCCCGAGGGACAGAGAACACTGAAGCTTTCTTT
TRBJ2-6 - TRBV5-4 - CASSLSLGAAGANVLTF TGTGCCAGCAGCTTGTCGCTGGGGGCGGCTGGGGCCAACGTCCTGACTTTC
TRBJ1-5 - TRBV6-5 - CASGGNQPQHF TGTGCCAGCGGGGGGAATCAGCCCCAGCATTTT
TRBJ1-4 - TRBV19 - CASSFGATNEKLFF TGTGCCAGTAGTTTCGGGGCAACTAATGAAAAACTGTTTTTT
TRBJ2-7 TRBD1 TRBV19 - CASSQIRDSAYEQYF TGTGCCAGTAGCCAGATCCGGGACAGCGCCTACGAGCAGTACTTC
TRBJ2-3 - TRBV9 few CASEDASGTQYF TGTGCCAGCGAGGATGCCTCGGGGACGCAGTATTTT
TRBJ2-2 - TRBV4-2 - CASRRLGGTGELFF TGTGCCAGCAGGCGGCTCGGTGGGACCGGGGAGCTGTTTTTT
TRBJ1-2 TRBD1 TRBV2 few CASSDTGESYGYTF TGTGCCAGCAGTGATACAGGGGAGTCCTATGGCTACACCTTC
TRBJ2-1 - TRBV19 - CASSVGHEQFF TGTGCCAGTAGTGTGGGGCATGAGCAGTTCTTC
TRBJ2-5 TRBD2 TRBV6-5 - CATQVTSGTETQYF TGTGCCACTCAGGTGACTAGCGGGACTGAGACCCAGTACTTC
TRBJ2-7 TRBD2 TRBV7-9 - CASSPGGYDEQYF TGTGCCAGCAGCCCCGGGGGGTACGACGAGCAGTACTTC
TRBJ2-2 - TRBV6-5 - CASSGVNTGELFF TGTGCCAGCAGCGGGGTAAACACCGGGGAGCTGTTTTTT
TRBJ1-5 - TRBV5-1 - CASSPWGDQPQHF TGCGCCAGCAGCCCATGGGGGGACCAGCCCCAGCATTTT
TRBJ1-2 - TRBV15 once CATSRDVGRVRPGYTF TGTGCCACCAGCAGAGATGTCGGCAGGGTTCGCCCTGGCTACACCTTC
TRBJ1-6 - TRBV4-2 - CASRGARASPLHF TGTGCCAGCAGGGGAGCAAGGGCTTCACCCCTCCACTTT
TRBJ1-6 TRBD1 TRBV11-1 - CASSLRTGRDSPLHF TGTGCCAGCAGCTTAAGGACAGGACGCGATTCACCCCTCCACTTT
TRBJ1-6 TRBD1 TRBV7-2 few CASSLVQGGNSPLHF TGTGCCAGCAGCTTAGTACAGGGGGGCAATTCACCCCTCCACTTT
TRBJ2-1 - TRBV5-1 - CASSLETGVYEQFF TGCGCCAGCAGCTTGGAGACGGGAGTATATGAGCAGTTCTTC
TRBJ2-4 TRBD1 TRBV30 - CAWSRRQGINIQYF TGTGCCTGGAGTAGGCGACAGGGGATAAACATTCAGTACTTC